The clone carrying this TCR beta chain has only one observation. In the original processing: Estimation of nucleated cell counts was performed using reference gene primer amplification. The method was immunoSEQ multiplex PCR; TCRdb's version includes in-frame clones alone and lacks a portion of them. From that table come the V and J calls and clone size; the DNA was used to work out D and trimming. This sample has around 100,000 clones; 65% to 90% occur once, and the top ten carry 4.5% to 5.5%. The sample comes from a study of blood T cell repertoires in COVID-19. In the study overall: From T cells, B-cell-depleted T cells, or PBMCs came the material, which was cDNA or gDNA.

This receptor was obtained from a man between 60 and 75 years old with acute or convalescent COVID-19. Sequencing was done on a sample of peripheral blood.

CDR3 nucleotides: TGTGCCAGCAGCTTAAGGGCAGGGGGGTTGGATTCACCCCTCCACTTT. Its protein product is CASSLRAGGLDSPLHF. The V and J genes are TRBV7-9 and TRBJ1-6, with 7 bases matching TRBD1. In germline, CDR1 is SEHNR, CDR2 FQNEAQ (reference sequence). The CDR3 has 16 residues. The V and J ends lost 2 bases and 8 bases, in that order; junction bases with no gene match: 9.